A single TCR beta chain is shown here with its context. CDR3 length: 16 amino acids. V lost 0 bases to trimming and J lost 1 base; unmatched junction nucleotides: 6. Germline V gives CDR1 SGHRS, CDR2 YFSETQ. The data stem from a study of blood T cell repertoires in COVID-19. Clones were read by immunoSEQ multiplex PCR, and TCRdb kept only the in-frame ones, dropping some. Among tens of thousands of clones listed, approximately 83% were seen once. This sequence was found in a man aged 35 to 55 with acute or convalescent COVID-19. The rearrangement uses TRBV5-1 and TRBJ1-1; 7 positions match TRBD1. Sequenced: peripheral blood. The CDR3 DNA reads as TGCGCCAGCAGCTTGGCCCCAGGGGGAGGGAACACTGAAGCTTTCTTT. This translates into CASSLAPGGGNTEAFF.